The rows below give T cell receptor beta chains drawn from one sample of a study of blood T cell repertoires in COVID-19. TCRdb's copy holds only in-frame clones and misses some; the assay was immunoSEQ multiplex PCR. The sample contains fewer than 55,000 clones, under 85% of which appear only once. Sequenced: peripheral blood. The receptors originated from a man in his 70s with active COVID-19. CDR3s include the opening cysteine and the closing phenylalanine or tryptophan. The D gene is left open where the match is weak.

d_call,v_call,cdr3_aa
TRBD1,TRBV7-4,CASSVIRDRVWETQYF
TRBD2,TRBV3-1/TRBV3-2,CASSLETSVHPDTQYF
TRBD2,TRBV7-9,CASSLASGVADTQYF
TRBD1,TRBV14,CASSVLTGGLAFF
NA,TRBV2,CASRDQGAGTEAFF
TRBD1,TRBV18,CASSPRQGIWEQYF
NA,TRBV9,CASSVGFGSVHSGNTIYF
NA,TRBV12-3/TRBV12-4,CASSLERGNTIYF
NA,TRBV13,CASSFSRDNEQYF
TRBD1,TRBV6-5,CASTISQGVGTEAFF
NA,TRBV4-1,CASRYQGMAEAFF
TRBD1,TRBV6-6,CASSPPQGASGYTF
NA,TRBV30,CAWSVGGRAYNSPLHF
NA,TRBV11-2,CASSLSNNEQFF
NA,TRBV4-2,CASSQDPQGGQPQHF
TRBD2,TRBV4-3,CASSQGLAGGRNTGELFF
NA,TRBV5-4,CASSLPRTNQFF
NA,TRBV7-2,CASSLVTAPRGTQYF
TRBD1,TRBV6-2/TRBV6-3,CASSPPGQNYEQYF
NA,TRBV30,CAWAPTGHYNSPLHF
TRBD1,TRBV18,CASSPGTGETQYF
NA,TRBV6-5,CASTDWGVGETQYF
NA,TRBV4-1,CASSQGFGTSHSYEQYF
NA,TRBV4-3,CASSQTYDSFTGELFF
TRBD1,TRBV5-1,CASSFIRTGRTDTQYF
NA,TRBV7-2,CASSPRSEAFF
NA,TRBV28,CASQTVGGVATEAFF
TRBD1,TRBV6-5,CASSNNRGRTEAFF
NA,TRBV27,CASSFGWYNSPLHF
TRBD1,TRBV6-2/TRBV6-3,CASSLDRGASYEQYF
TRBD1,TRBV7-2,CASSTFTGGTGPQHF
TRBD1,TRBV18,CASSPPNRGSYGYTF
TRBD2,TRBV11-2,CASSAAGGGRETQYF
NA,TRBV4-3,CASSQDQGWQPQHF
NA,TRBV21-1,CASRAGQGTPLHF
TRBD1,TRBV7-2,CASSSVYTGETEAFF
TRBD1,TRBV2,CASSKGTGETEQYF
NA,TRBV4-1,CASSPAFGRDRYEQYF
TRBD2,TRBV18,CASSPGVAGGRIYEQYF
NA,TRBV4-1,CASSQDQVGGGTEAFF
TRBD1,TRBV5-1,CASSVPSGQFFTDTQYF
TRBD2,TRBV5-3,CARSFQRGAGFQETQYF
NA,TRBV5-1,CASSLGPGREADGYTF
NA,TRBV7-9,CAITVRVSTEAFF
NA,TRBV15,CATSRDREGVGYTF
TRBD2,TRBV18,CASLSQRGPYNEQFF
NA,TRBV5-1,CASSPGTGRDYNIQYF
NA,TRBV5-8,CASSLGRIRINEQFF
NA,TRBV19,CASSPGLGGAYNEQFF
NA,TRBV5-1,CASSAGLTYNEQFF
TRBD1,TRBV4-1,CASSQRTGKRADTQYF
TRBD1,TRBV2,CASSEHRGYGYTF